This is a list of T cell receptor beta chains from one sample in a study of beta chain features in type 1 diabetes. Using immunoSEQ multiplex PCR, the repertoire was profiled, and TCRdb retains in-frame clones only, with some absent. The table records fewer than 550,000 clones, approximately 10% of them present only once. The sample was naive CD4+ T cells from blood. The receptors here all came from a woman younger than 30 in good health. The CDR3 runs from the conserved cysteine through the conserved F or W.

v_call	j_call	cdr3_aa
TRBV28	TRBJ2-1	CASSLYASSYNEQFF
TRBV7-9	TRBJ1-2	CASTPQGSGYGYTF
TRBV29-1	TRBJ1-2	CSVERQVGGYTF
TRBV28	TRBJ2-5	CASSFWDTQETQYF
TRBV1	TRBJ2-7	CTSSQEEVGGRSSYEQYF
TRBV18	TRBJ2-1	CASSPPGTSGYNEQFF
TRBV7-9	TRBJ2-5	CASSSRSSGYKETQYF
TRBV4-1	TRBJ1-4	CASSQDQGSPGEKLFF
TRBV19	TRBJ2-3	CASSTQSPDTQYF
TRBV11-2	TRBJ1-3	CASSLPLRNTIYF
TRBV7-9	TRBJ2-7	CASSSARGTPYEQYF
TRBV7-3	TRBJ2-3	CASSLSASASTDTQYF
TRBV28	TRBJ2-5	CASSRRAGRLGETQYF
TRBV5-1	TRBJ1-6	CASSFRQGAVTPLHF
TRBV18	TRBJ2-3	CASSPTASTDTQYF
TRBV4-2	TRBJ1-1	CASSQVYTEAFF
TRBV7-3	TRBJ2-3	CASSFSGPPTDTQYF
TRBV18	TRBJ2-7	CASSPGTINYEQYF
TRBV27	TRBJ1-1	CASSLVRDTEAFF
TRBV28	TRBJ2-5	CASYGWETQYF
TRBV30	TRBJ1-3	CAWSVAANSGNTIYF
TRBV7-2	TRBJ2-1	CASSFLSSYNEQFF
TRBV27	TRBJ2-3	CASSLTHRADTQYF
TRBV5-6	TRBJ1-1	CASSFGDRDNTEAFF
TRBV10-3	TRBJ1-1	CASNGQVNTEAFF
TRBV2	TRBJ2-3	CASIRSQAADTQYF
TRBV5-1	TRBJ2-1	CASSLVPGNEQFF
TRBV4-2	TRBJ2-5	CASSPRSGTGAQETQYF
TRBV6-5	TRBJ1-6	CASSYKRDNSPLHF
TRBV10-3	TRBJ1-1	CAISEKGDTEAFF
TRBV15	TRBJ2-7	CATSREWVGNYEQYF
TRBV29-1	TRBJ2-7	CSAARQGGLGEQYF
TRBV5-1	TRBJ2-3	CASSLTTDTQYF
TRBV5-1	TRBJ2-5	CATSSGETQYF
TRBV7-2	TRBJ1-1	CASSLSMNTEAFF
TRBV29-1	TRBJ2-1	CSPWAPGSEQFF
TRBV30	TRBJ1-4	CAGSNEKLFF
TRBV9	TRBJ2-2	CASSVRAGANTGELFF
TRBV25-1	TRBJ1-2	CASRGDYGYTF
TRBV7-8	TRBJ2-1	CASSHGTSGNNEQFF
TRBV30	TRBJ1-2	CAWQTQGTYGYTF